Following are 9 T cell receptor beta chains from one sample sequenced in a study of OX40 agonist ivuxolimab in advanced cancers. Libraries were constructed by the immunoSEQ multiplex PCR assay. TCRdb took this table from immuneACCESS and kept in-frame rearrangements with V and J called. Such tables lack part of the clones; where checked against another copy, unresolved V genes explain under half of the gap, and the rest is unexplained. This sample holds roughly 110,000 clones; 90% were observed only once. About 0.5% of the sample comes from the top ten. Sequencing was performed on CD4+ or CD8+ T cells sorted from blood, taken in a trial of the OX40 agonist ivuxolimab. Receptor source: an adult with an advanced solid tumor such as melanoma, head and neck, liver or kidney cancer.

This chain joins TRBV18 and TRBJ2-7; 8 bases are a match to TRBD1. Germline CDR1 reads KGHSH; CDR2 reads LQKENI. The CDR3 is 12 residues long. Trimming at V came to 3 bases and at J to 5 bases, leaving 0 bases not matched to a gene. For the CDR3, the DNA is TGTGCCAGCTCACCGGACAGGGACGAGCAGTACTTC. Translated, it gives CASSPDRDEQYF.

This clone showed up just once. This chain uses TRBV7-8 with TRBJ1-1; 11 bases match TRBD1. The V and J ends lost 5 bases and 3 bases, in that order; junction bases with no gene match: 8. Germline loops: CDR1 SGHVS, CDR2 FQNEAQ. The CDR3 is made up of 16 amino acids. CDR3 in amino acids: CASSHRDRGTDTEAFF. CDR3 sequence (DNA): TGTGCCAGCAGCCACAGGGACAGGGGGACGGACACTGAAGCTTTCTTT.

This rearrangement joins TRBV28 to TRBJ2-2; 8 nucleotides match TRBD1. CDR1 is MDHEN, CDR2 SYDVKM, per germline. CDR3 length: 16 amino acids. J gave up 1 base and V 4 bases, and 5 bases lay outside the gene matches. This CDR3 reads CASSSPGGENTGELFF. The CDR3 DNA sequence: TGTGCCAGCAGTTCTCCAGGGGGCGAGAACACCGGGGAGCTGTTTTTT.

This clone was counted only a few times. The chain couples TRBV6-5 to TRBJ2-3; perhaps TRBD2 as D (7 bases). Germline values: CDR1 MNHEY, CDR2 SVGAGI. Trimming removed 6 bases from V and 4 bases from J, with 14 bases in between. This CDR3 is 14 amino acids long. The CDR3 DNA reads as TGTGCCAGCAGACGGGGGGCCTTGGCAGATACGCAGTATTTT. This codes for CASRRGALADTQYF.

V usage is TRBV6-5 and J usage is TRBJ2-1; D is unresolved. The CDR3 totals 12 residues. Trimming stripped 4 bases from V and 9 bases from J, with 10 bases between. Per germline, CDR1 MNHEY and CDR2 SVGAGI. CDR3 residues: CASSSVRSEQFF. The CDR3, as DNA: TGTGCCAGCAGTTCAGTTAGGAGTGAGCAGTTCTTC.

The CDR3 spells CASSAGQGLSNYGYTF. Written as DNA, the CDR3 is TGTGCCAGCAGCGCCGGACAGGGGCTTTCTAACTATGGCTACACCTTC. The gene calls are TRBV9 and TRBJ1-2; TRBD1 agrees at 9 bases. V lost 3 bases and J lost 0; bases outside the gene matches: 6. Germline CDR1 SGDLS, CDR2 YYNGEE. This CDR3 comprises 16 residues.

This chain connects TRBV28 to TRBJ1-2; 9 bases match TRBD1. Germline V CDR1 and CDR2: MDHEN, SYDVKM. The CDR3 is 15 residues long. V was pared by 5 bases and J by 7 bases, with 11 bases of the junction left unmatched. The DNA of the CDR3 is TGTGCCAGCAGTCCATCCGGGACAGGGATGGGTGGCTACACCTTC. Its protein is CASSPSGTGMGGYTF.

This rearrangement joins TRBV28 to TRBJ1-2; 9 bases align to TRBD1. CDR1 and CDR2 from the germline V gene are MDHEN and SYDVKM. The CDR3 contains 14 residues. V was clipped by 4 bases and J by 7 bases; unmatched bases: 7. For the CDR3, the DNA is TGTGCCAGCAGTTCAGGGACAGGGTGGGCTGGCTACACCTTC. Protein product: CASSSGTGWAGYTF.

The chain couples TRBV28 to TRBJ2-7, with D possibly being TRBD2 (5 bases). V was trimmed by 7 bases and J by 8 bases, leaving 12 bases between them. The CDR3 is 11 residues long. Germline values: CDR1 MDHEN, CDR2 SYDVKM. The CDR3 spells CASTEREKQYF. CDR3 nucleotide sequence: TGTGCCAGCACGGAAAGGGAGAAGCAGTACTTC.